These 3 T cell receptor beta chains were all obtained from the same sample, sequenced in a study of blood T cell repertoires in COVID-19. The table came from immunoSEQ multiplex PCR; TCRdb's copy has only in-frame clones and leaves some out. The table includes about 370,000 clones, 70% to 90% detected once. The sample comprised peripheral blood. These receptors came from a woman between 25 and 40 years old with COVID-19, enrolled during active disease.

The V gene is TRBV19, the J gene TRBJ1-2; weak D call: TRBD1 (5 bases). Germline CDR1 is LNHDA and CDR2 is SQIVND (reference sequence). V lost 6 bases, J lost 3 bases, and 20 bases lay in between. There are 16 residues in the CDR3. CDR3 nucleotide sequence: TGTGCCAGTAGCCTTTCGCCAGGGAGGGAGGACTATGGCTACACCTTC. Residues: CASSLSPGREDYGYTF. Using reference TRBV19 and TRBJ1-2 for the parts outside the CDR3, the full variable domain is DGGITQSPKYLFRKEGQNVTLSCEQNLNHDAMYWYRQDPGQGLRLIYYSQIVNDFQKGDIAEGYSVSREKKESFPLTVTSAQKNPTAFYLCASSLSPGREDYGYTFGSGTRLTVV.

The chain recombines TRBV29-1 with TRBJ1-5; perhaps TRBD1 as D (6 bases). The CDR3 covers 13 residues. V was pared by 7 bases and J by 5 bases, with 15 bases between. Germline V CDR1 and CDR2: SQVTM, ANQGSEA. CDR3 residues: CSASRGMDQPQHF. The CDR3 region has the DNA TGCAGCGCGTCCAGGGGTATGGATCAGCCCCAGCATTTT.

The genes are TRBV7-9 and TRBJ2-2; D is unclear. Germline-derived CDR1 and CDR2 are SEHNR and FQNEAQ (reference sequence). V was pared by 2 bases and J by 7 bases, with 5 bases between. This CDR3 is built from 12 residues. CDR3 nucleotide sequence: TGTGCCAGCAGCTTACGCGGCGGGGAGCTGTTTTTT. Encoded protein: CASSLRGGELFF.